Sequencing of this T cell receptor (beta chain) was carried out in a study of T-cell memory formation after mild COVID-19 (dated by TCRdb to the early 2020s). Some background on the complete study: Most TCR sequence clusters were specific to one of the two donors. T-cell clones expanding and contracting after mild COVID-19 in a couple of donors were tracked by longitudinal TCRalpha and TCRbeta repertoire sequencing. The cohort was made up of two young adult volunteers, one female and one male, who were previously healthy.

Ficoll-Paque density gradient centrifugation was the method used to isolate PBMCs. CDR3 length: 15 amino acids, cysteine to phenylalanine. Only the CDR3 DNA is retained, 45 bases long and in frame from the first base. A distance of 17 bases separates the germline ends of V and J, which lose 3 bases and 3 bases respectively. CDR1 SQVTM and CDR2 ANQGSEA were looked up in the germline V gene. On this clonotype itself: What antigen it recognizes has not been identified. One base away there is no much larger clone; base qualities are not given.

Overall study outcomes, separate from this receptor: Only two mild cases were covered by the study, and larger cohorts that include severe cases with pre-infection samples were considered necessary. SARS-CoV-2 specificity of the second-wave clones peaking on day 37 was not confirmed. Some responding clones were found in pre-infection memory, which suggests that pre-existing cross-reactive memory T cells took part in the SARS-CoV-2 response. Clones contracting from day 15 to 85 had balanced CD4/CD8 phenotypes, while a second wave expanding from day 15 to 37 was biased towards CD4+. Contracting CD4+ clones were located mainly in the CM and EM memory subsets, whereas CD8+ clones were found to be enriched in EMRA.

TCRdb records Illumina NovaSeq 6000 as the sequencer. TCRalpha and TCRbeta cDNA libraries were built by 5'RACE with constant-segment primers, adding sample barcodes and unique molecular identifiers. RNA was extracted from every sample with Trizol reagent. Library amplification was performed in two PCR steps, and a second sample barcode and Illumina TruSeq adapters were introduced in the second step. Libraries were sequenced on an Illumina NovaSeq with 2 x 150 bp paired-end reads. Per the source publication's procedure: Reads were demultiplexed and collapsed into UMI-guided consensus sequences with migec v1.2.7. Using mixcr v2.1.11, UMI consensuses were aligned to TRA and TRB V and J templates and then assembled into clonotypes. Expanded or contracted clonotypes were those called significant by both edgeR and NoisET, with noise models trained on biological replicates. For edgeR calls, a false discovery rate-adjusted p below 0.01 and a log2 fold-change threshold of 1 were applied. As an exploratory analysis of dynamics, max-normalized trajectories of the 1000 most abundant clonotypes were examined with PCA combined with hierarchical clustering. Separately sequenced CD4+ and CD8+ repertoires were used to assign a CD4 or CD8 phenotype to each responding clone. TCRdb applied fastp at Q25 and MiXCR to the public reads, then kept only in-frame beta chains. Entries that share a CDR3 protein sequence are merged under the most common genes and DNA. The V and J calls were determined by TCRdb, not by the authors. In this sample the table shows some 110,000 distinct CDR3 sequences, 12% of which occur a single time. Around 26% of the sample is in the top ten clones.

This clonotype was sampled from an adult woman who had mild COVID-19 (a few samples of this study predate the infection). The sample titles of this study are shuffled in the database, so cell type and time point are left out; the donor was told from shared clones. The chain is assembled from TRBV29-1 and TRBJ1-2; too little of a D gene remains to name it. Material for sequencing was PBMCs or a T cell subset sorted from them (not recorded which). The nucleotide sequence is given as TGCAGCGTTGACGGTGCGACGGGAGCCGACTATGGCTACACCTTC. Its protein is CSVDGATGADYGYTF.